These 14 T cell receptor beta chains came from one sample sequenced in a study of T-cell memory formation after mild COVID-19. TCRdb ran MiXCR on the 5' RACE reads and lists one entry per CDR3 protein. The sample includes some 130,000 distinct CDR3 sequences, 15% to 20% of them seen just once. Input material: PBMCs or a T cell subset sorted from them (not recorded which). These receptors all stem from an adult woman who had mild COVID-19 (a few samples of this study predate the infection). Cell type and time point are not known.

This clonotype is a singleton in its sample. CDR3 nucleotides: TGTGCCAGCAGCAGAGAGGGGACCCAGTACTTC. It codes for CASSREGTQYF. V gene TRBV7-9 combines with J gene TRBJ2-5, with a tentative D call TRBD2 (5 bases). Germline CDR1 reads SEHNR; CDR2 reads FQNEAQ (reference sequence). V lost 5 bases, J lost 7 bases, and 8 bases lay in between. This CDR3 is built from 11 residues.

This chain joins TRBV15 and TRBJ2-2; D not certain. Germline CDR1 and CDR2: LNHNV and YYDKDF (reference sequence). Trimming removed 0 bases from V and 8 bases from J, with 16 bases in between. The CDR3 is 16 amino acids. In nucleotides, the CDR3 is TGTGCCACCAGCAGAGATTCGAACCCCTCCGGAGGGGAGCTGTTTTTT. Protein product: CATSRDSNPSGGELFF.

This clonotype was seen only a few times. The chain has TRBV12-3 or TRBV12-4 and TRBJ2-7, with TRBD2 as a possible D gene (5 bases). The CDR3 runs to 15 residues. Trimming shortened V by 3 bases and J by 5 bases, and 17 bases separated the two germline ends. This chain's CDR3 is CASSFEGFPRDEQYF. The CDR3 DNA is TGTGCCAGCAGTTTTGAGGGATTTCCTCGAGACGAGCAGTACTTC.

This clonotype was observed a single time. V and J are TRBV7-2 and TRBJ2-3, with D possibly matching TRBD1 (6 bases). Germline values: CDR1 SGHTA, CDR2 FQGNSA. The CDR3 consists of 14 residues. Trimming took 10 bases from V and 3 from J, leaving 17 bases between them. CDR3 sequence reads: CATPRLGGTDTQYF. The CDR3 nucleotides are TGTGCCACCCCCCGATTAGGGGGAACAGATACGCAGTATTTT.

In this sample, this clonotype turned up a few times. J is TRBJ2-5 and V is TRBV7-6, with 10 bases matching TRBD1. The CDR3 is 14 amino acids. CDR1 SGHVS and CDR2 FNYEAQ come from the germline V gene. The trim removed 9 bases at V and 3 bases at J, leaving 7 bases unmatched. CDR3 amino acids: CASSTGTGEETQYF. In DNA, the CDR3 is TGTGCCAGTTCTACCGGGACAGGGGAAGAGACCCAGTACTTC.

This clonotype was detected many times. The chain has TRBV5-1 and TRBJ1-2; D possibly corresponds to TRBD1 (6 bases). Germline CDR1 and CDR2: SGHRS and YFSETQ. The CDR3 is 12 amino acids. Trimming took 4 bases from V and 5 from J, leaving 9 bases between them. CDR3 DNA: TGCGCCAGCAGCCCAGGACAGTATGGCTACACCTTC. Translated, it gives CASSPGQYGYTF.

The chain has TRBV20-1 and TRBJ1-1, with TRBD1 matching 8 bases. The germline V gene has CDR1 DFQATT and CDR2 SNEGSKA (reference sequence). The J segment lost 3 bases and the V segment lost 5 bases, leaving 17 bases of the junction unmatched. CDR3 length equals 17 residues. CDR3 region: CSAFSDREVNMDTEAFF. The DNA of the CDR3 is TGCAGTGCTTTCTCGGACAGGGAAGTTAATATGGACACTGAAGCTTTCTTT.

This clonotype was detected only a few times. The J gene is TRBJ1-3, the V gene TRBV6-5; 7 positions match TRBD1. The CDR3 is 15 residues long. Germline V lookup: CDR1 MNHEY, CDR2 SVGAGI. Germline trimming cut 6 bases from V and 0 bases from J; bases unmatched to any gene: 5. CDR3 protein: CASSPTGRSGNTIYF. CDR3 sequence (DNA): TGTGCCAGCAGCCCGACAGGGCGCTCTGGAAACACCATATATTTT.

The chain carries TRBV19 and TRBJ2-7, with D perhaps being TRBD1 or TRBD2 (5 bases each). V was pared by 1 base and J by 1 base, with 14 bases between. The germline gives CDR1 LNHDA, CDR2 SQIVND (reference sequence). The CDR3 runs to 16 residues. The CDR3 reads CASSIVSGTASYEQYF. CDR3 nucleotides: TGTGCCAGTAGTATAGTTTCCGGGACGGCATCCTACGAGCAGTACTTC. Full variable domain (outside the CDR3, taken from reference TRBV19 and TRBJ2-7): DGGITQSPKYLFRKEGQNVTLSCEQNLNHDAMYWYRQDPGQGLRLIYYSQIVNDFQKGDIAEGYSVSREKKESFPLTVTSAQKNPTAFYLCASSIVSGTASYEQYFGPGTRLTVT.

The chain links TRBV7-2 to TRBJ2-2; the D gene is possibly TRBD2 (6 bases). Per germline, CDR1 SGHTA and CDR2 FQGNSA. The CDR3 spans 15 residues. V lost 5 bases, J lost 5 bases, and 15 bases lay in between. Here the CDR3 DNA reads TGTGCCAGCAGCCCTTGGGTGGGGGGAACCGGGGAGCTGTTTTTT. This translates into CASSPWVGGTGELFF.

This clonotype was observed a handful of times. The chain links TRBV5-1 to TRBJ2-1; 7 nucleotides align to TRBD2. The CDR3 is made up of 13 amino acids. The junction had 5 bases not matched to a gene; V was cut back by 4 bases and J by 7 bases. The V gene's germline CDR1 is SGHRS and CDR2 YFSETQ. In nucleotides, the CDR3 is TGCGCCAGCAGCGCAGCCGGGAGGAATGAGCAGTTCTTC. Its protein product is CASSAAGRNEQFF.

V usage is TRBV12-3 or TRBV12-4 and J usage is TRBJ2-1; D is undetermined. The CDR3 runs 12 residues. V lost 3 bases and J 5 bases, leaving 5 bases between the germline ends. The CDR3 DNA sequence: TGTGCCAGCAGTTTCGTACACAATGAGCAGTTCTTC. This sequence encodes CASSFVHNEQFF.

The chain carries TRBV30 and TRBJ2-3; 13 nucleotides line up with TRBD2. V was clipped by 5 bases and J by 2 bases; unmatched bases: 10. The CDR3 has 17 residues. Germline V CDR1 and CDR2: GTSNPN, SVGIG (reference sequence). The CDR3 DNA is TGTGCCTGGGGAACTAGCGGGGGGGCCTTACTCACAGATACGCAGTATTTT. It encodes CAWGTSGGALLTDTQYF.

The chain links TRBV19 to TRBJ2-7; TRBD2 is a possible D gene (6 bases). Germline-derived CDR1 and CDR2 are LNHDA and SQIVND (reference sequence). Trimming removed 5 bases at V and 0 bases at J, with 14 bases between. The CDR3 extends over 15 amino acids. The CDR3 bases are TGTGCCAGTAGTGGGGGAGCCGGGAGCTCCTACGAGCAGTACTTC. As protein: CASSGGAGSSYEQYF.